This TCR beta chain comes out of a study of CD8 T cells in Susac syndrome. When the RNA was reverse transcribed, random hexamers were used with an input of about 0.45 to 1 ug. Via MiXCR, TCRdb re-called the immunoSEQ multiplex PCR reads, giving one row per CDR3 protein. The table lists 100,000 to 150,000 distinct CDR3 sequences, 95% to 96% of them singletons, with less than 0.15% in the top ten. CDR1 and CDR2 from the germline V gene are SEHNR and FQNEAQ (reference sequence). The CDR3 covers 12 residues. V was shortened by 5 bases and J by 5 bases, with 9 bases between the two germline ends. Sequenced input: CD4+ T cells from PBMCs. The chain is built from TRBV7-9 and TRBJ1-2, with unresolved D. This clonotype originated in a human donor with Susac syndrome. CDR3 coding DNA: TGTGCCAGCAGCGCGTCGGGGTATGGCTACACCTTC. Its protein product is CASSASGYGYTF.